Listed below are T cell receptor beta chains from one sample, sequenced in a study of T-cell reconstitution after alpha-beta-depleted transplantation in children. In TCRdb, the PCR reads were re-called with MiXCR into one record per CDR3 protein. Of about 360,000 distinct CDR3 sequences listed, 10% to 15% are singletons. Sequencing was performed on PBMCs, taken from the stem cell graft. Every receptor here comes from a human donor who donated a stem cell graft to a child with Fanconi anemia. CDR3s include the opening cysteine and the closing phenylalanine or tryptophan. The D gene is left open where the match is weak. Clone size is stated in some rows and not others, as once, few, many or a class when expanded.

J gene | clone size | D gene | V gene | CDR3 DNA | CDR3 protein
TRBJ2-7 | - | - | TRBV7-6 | TGTGCCAGCAGCTTAGGTGGCAGGGAATCCTACGAGCAGTACTTC | CASSLGGRESYEQYF
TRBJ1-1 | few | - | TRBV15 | TGTGCCACCAGCAGAGATCTCGGCGGGAACACTGAAGCTTTCTTT | CATSRDLGGNTEAFF
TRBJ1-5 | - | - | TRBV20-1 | TGCAGTGCCCTCAATCGGAGGGATCAGCCCCAGCATTTT | CSALNRRDQPQHF
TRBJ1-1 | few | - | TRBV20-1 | TGCAGTGCTAGTCTTGGACCGAACACTGAAGCTTTCTTT | CSASLGPNTEAFF
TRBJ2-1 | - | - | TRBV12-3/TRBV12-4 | TGTGCCAGCGAGGGGGGGGCCCACAATGAGCAGTTCTTC | CASEGGAHNEQFF
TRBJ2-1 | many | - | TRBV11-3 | TGTGCCAGCACCTCCGTGAGGATTCAAGGTGAGCAGTTCTTC | CASTSVRIQGEQFF
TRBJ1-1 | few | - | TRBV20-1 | TGCAGTGTAAAGACTGGCGGAGTCATGGGCACTGAAGCTTTCTTT | CSVKTGGVMGTEAFF
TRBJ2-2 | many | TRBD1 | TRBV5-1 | TGCGCCAGCTTCAGGGGGCAGAGCACCGGGGAGCTGTTTTTT | CASFRGQSTGELFF
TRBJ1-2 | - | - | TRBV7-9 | TGTGCCAGCAGCTCCCCCGGGGCGGGGGATGTGAGTGGCTACACCTTC | CASSSPGAGDVSGYTF
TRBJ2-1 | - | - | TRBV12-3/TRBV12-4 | TGTGCCAGCAGGCCGGGGGCCTACGTGGGTGAGCAGTTCTTC | CASRPGAYVGEQFF
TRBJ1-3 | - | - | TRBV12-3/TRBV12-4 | TGTGCCAGCCGATTACCAGGTGCTGGAAACACCATATATTTT | CASRLPGAGNTIYF
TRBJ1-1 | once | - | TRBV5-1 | TGCGCCAGCAACTTAAACTCCCTGAACACTGAAGTTTTCTTT | CASNLNSLNTEVFF
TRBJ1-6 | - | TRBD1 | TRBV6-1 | TGTGCCAGCAAACCGACAGGGGGGGTCGATTCACCCCTCCACTTT | CASKPTGGVDSPLHF
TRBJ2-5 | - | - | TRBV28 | TGTGCCAGCAGTTTCGCGGGCCCCCAAGAGACCCAGTACTTC | CASSFAGPQETQYF
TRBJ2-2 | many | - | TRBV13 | TGTGCCAGCAGCGCCCAGGGCCCGTTCACCGGGGAGCTGTTTTTT | CASSAQGPFTGELFF
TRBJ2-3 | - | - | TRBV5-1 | TGCGCCATCAGCCAGATGGTTGAGAGGGAGCAGTATTTT | CAISQMVEREQYF
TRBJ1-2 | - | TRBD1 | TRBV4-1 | TGCGCCAGCAGCCTCCAGTGGGGACAGGGGGCGTTTGGCTACACCTTC | CASSLQWGQGAFGYTF
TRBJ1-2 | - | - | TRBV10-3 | TGTGCCATCAGTGAGTCGCGAGGATATGGCTACACCTTC | CAISESRGYGYTF
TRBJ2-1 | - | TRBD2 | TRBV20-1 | TGCAGTGCACCACTGAGCGGGGGATACAATGAGCAGTTCTTC | CSAPLSGGYNEQFF
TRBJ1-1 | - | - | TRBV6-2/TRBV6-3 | TGTGCCAGCAGTTACGGGAAGAACACTGAAGCTTTCTTT | CASSYGKNTEAFF
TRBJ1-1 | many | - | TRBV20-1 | TGCAGTGCTGATAACGCAGCGCGGGTCGGCACTGAAGCTTTCTTT | CSADNAARVGTEAFF
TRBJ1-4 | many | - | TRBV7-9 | TGTGCCAGCAGCTCGGGACTCAACAGTGAAAAACTGTTTTTT | CASSSGLNSEKLFF
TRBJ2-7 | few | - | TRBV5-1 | TGCGCCAGCAGCGATCCTGACGGATCCTACGAGCAGTACTTC | CASSDPDGSYEQYF
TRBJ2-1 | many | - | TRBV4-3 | TGCGCCAGCAGCCATTCTAGGGGCGCGTGGGAGCAGTTCTTC | CASSHSRGAWEQFF
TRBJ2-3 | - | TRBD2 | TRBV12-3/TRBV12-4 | TGTGCCAGCAGCGGGACTAGCGGGGGGGTTTTTGGCACAGATACGCAGTATTTT | CASSGTSGGVFGTDTQYF
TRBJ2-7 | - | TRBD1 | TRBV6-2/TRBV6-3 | TGTGCCAGCAGTTACACCCGGGACAGAGAGCAGTACTTC | CASSYTRDREQYF
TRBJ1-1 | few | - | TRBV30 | TGTGCCTGGAGTTTTGTCGGGGGCGAGGCTTTCTTT | CAWSFVGGEAFF
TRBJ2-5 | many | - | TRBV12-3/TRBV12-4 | TGTGCCAGCAGTTTTTCGACAGAGTACCAAGAGACCCAGTACTTC | CASSFSTEYQETQYF
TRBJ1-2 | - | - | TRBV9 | TGTGCCAGCAGTCCCGGGACAAGAGCCACGGGTGATGGCTACACCTTC | CASSPGTRATGDGYTF
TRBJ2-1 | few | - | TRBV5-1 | TGCGCCAGCAGACAAAACCCCCGGGGCGCGCTCCTCAATGAGCAGTTCTTC | CASRQNPRGALLNEQFF
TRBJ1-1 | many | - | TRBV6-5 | TGTGCCAGCAGTTATTCCGGGACACAGAACACTGAAGCTTTCTTT | CASSYSGTQNTEAFF
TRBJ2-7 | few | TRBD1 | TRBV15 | TGTGCCACCAGCAGGGGACCTCCAGGGGGTAGCTACGAGCAGTACTTC | CATSRGPPGGSYEQYF
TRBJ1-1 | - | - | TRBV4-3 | TGCGCCAGCAGCCCTACAAATATAATAAAGAACACTGAAGCTTTCTTT | CASSPTNIIKNTEAFF
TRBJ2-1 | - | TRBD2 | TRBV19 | TGTGCCAGTAGTAGCGGGACTAGATACCATGAGCAGTTCTTC | CASSSGTRYHEQFF
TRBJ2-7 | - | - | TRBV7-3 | TGTGCCAGCAGCCCAACAACAGGGTCCTACGAGCAGTACTTC | CASSPTTGSYEQYF
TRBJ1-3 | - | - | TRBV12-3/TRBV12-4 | TGTGCCAGCAGTTTAGCGCTACAGGGTGGAAACACCATATATTTT | CASSLALQGGNTIYF
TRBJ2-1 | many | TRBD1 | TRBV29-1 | TGCAGCGTCGGGGGTGGACAGGGTGCCTACAATGAGCAGTTCTTC | CSVGGGQGAYNEQFF
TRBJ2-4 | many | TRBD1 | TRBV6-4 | TGTGCCAGCAGTCCCGACAGGGTTGTTCAGTACTTC | CASSPDRVVQYF
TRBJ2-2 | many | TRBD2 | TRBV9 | TGTGCCAGCAGCGGCCCGGGACTAGCGGTTTCGAACACCGGGGAGCTGTTTTTT | CASSGPGLAVSNTGELFF
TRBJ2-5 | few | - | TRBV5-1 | TGCGCCAGCAGCCCGGAGGGGCGGAAAGAGACCCAGTACTTC | CASSPEGRKETQYF
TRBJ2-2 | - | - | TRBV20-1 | TGCAGTGCTACTTTTCGGGGAAAGGGCCTTCCCACCGGGGAGCTGTTTTTT | CSATFRGKGLPTGELFF
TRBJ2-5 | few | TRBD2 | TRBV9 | TGTGCCAGCAGCGTAGGAACTAGCGGGGGTCCAGCGGGGGAGACCCAGTACTTC | CASSVGTSGGPAGETQYF
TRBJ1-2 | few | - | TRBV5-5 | TGTGCCAGCAGGACTACAGAGACCTATGGCTACACCTTC | CASRTTETYGYTF
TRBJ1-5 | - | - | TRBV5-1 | TGCGCCAGCAGCTTGCTGGGGGAGGGTCAGCCCCAGCATTTT | CASSLLGEGQPQHF
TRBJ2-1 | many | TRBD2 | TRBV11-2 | TGTGCCAGCACCACTGGGGTGCTAGCGGGGGCGAAGCAGTTCTTC | CASTTGVLAGAKQFF
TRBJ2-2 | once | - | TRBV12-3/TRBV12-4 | TGTGCCAGCAGCAGGGGCCGGCTAACCACCGGGGAGCTGTTTTTT | CASSRGRLTTGELFF
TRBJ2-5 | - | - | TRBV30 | TGTGCCTGGAGTCTGGGCCCACAAGAGACCCAGTACTTC | CAWSLGPQETQYF
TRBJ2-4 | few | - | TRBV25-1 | TGTGCCAGCAGTCCCAACATTCTAATGGCCAAAAACATTCAGTACTTC | CASSPNILMAKNIQYF
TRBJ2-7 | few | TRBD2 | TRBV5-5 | TGTGCCAGCAGCCCTAGCGGGTGGGAGCAGTACTTC | CASSPSGWEQYF
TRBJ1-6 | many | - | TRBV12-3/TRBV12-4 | TGTGCCAGCAGTTTGCGGGGGAGGTGGTCACCCCTCCACTTT | CASSLRGRWSPLHF
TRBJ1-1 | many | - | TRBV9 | TGTGCCAGCAGCAGAAACAGCGGGAACACTGAAGCTTTCTTT | CASSRNSGNTEAFF
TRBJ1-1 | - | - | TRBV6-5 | TGTGCCAGCAGTTACTCGAGCGCACAGGGAGAAGCTTTCTTT | CASSYSSAQGEAFF
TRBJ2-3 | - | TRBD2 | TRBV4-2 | TGTGCCAGCAGCCAAAACCGTCTTAGCGGGATCTTGCCAGATACGCAGTATTTT | CASSQNRLSGILPDTQYF
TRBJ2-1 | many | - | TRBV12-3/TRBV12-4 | TGTGCCAGCAGTTCCAGCTCCTCCTACAATGAGCAGTTCTTC | CASSSSSSYNEQFF
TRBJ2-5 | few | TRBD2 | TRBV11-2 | TGTGCCAGCAGCTTAGGCCCTATCGGGACTAGCGGGGCGCAAGAGACCCAGTACTTC | CASSLGPIGTSGAQETQYF
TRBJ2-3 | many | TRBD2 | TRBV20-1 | TGCAGTGCTCTCCGGGGGGGAGTAAATACGCAGTATTTT | CSALRGGVNTQYF
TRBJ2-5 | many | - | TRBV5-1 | TGCGCCAGCAGGTCTGACGGGGGTCGGGGAGAGACCCAGTACTTC | CASRSDGGRGETQYF
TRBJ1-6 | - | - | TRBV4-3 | TGCGCCAGCAGCCAAGATGTTCCCGATCCCTCCAGCTCCTATAATTCACCCCTCCACTTT | CASSQDVPDPSSSYNSPLHF
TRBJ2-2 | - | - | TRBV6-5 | TGTGCCAGCTGGACAGCCGGGGAGCTGTTTTTT | CASWTAGELFF
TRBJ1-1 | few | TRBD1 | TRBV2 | TGTGCCAGCAGGGCGGGACAGAGGAACACTGAAGCTTTCTTT | CASRAGQRNTEAFF